This is a list of T cell receptor beta chains from one sample in a study of T cells in Graves' hyperthyroidism and ophthalmopathy. TCRdb fed the multiplex PCR reads into MiXCR, producing one record per CDR3 protein. The profile covers about 480,000 distinct CDR3 sequences, with around an eighth appearing a single time and around 17% taken by the ten largest. Sequencing was done on a sample of blood. The receptors here all came from a woman between 18 and 29 years old with Graves' hyperthyroidism. The CDR3 runs from the conserved cysteine through the conserved F or W. D genes are given only for firm matches. Clone size is given for some rows only: seen once, a few or many times, or a class if the clone is expanded.

V gene,CDR3 length,clone size,D gene,J gene,CDR3 DNA,CDR3 protein
TRBV24-1,18,few,TRBD1,TRBJ1-5,TGTGCCACCAGTGACTCGGACAGGGGATTTGATAGCAATCAGCCCCAGCATTTT,CATSDSDRGFDSNQPQHF
TRBV14,13,few,-,TRBJ1-1,TGTGCCAGCAGCCAGAGTAGACGCACTGAAGCTTTCTTT,CASSQSRRTEAFF
TRBV3-1,14,many,-,TRBJ1-1,TGTGCCAGCAGCCCCCGGACTGCGGGGACTGAAGCTTTCTTT,CASSPRTAGTEAFF
TRBV19,11,few,-,TRBJ2-7,TGTGCCAGTAGTATTGGTTCGAGGCAGTACTTC,CASSIGSRQYF
TRBV5-1,15,few,TRBD2,TRBJ2-7,TGCGCCAGCAGCCCTGAATATAGCGGGACCGACGAGCAGTACTTC,CASSPEYSGTDEQYF
TRBV19,13,many,-,TRBJ1-2,TGTGCCAGTAGTCTCACAGCGGTCTATGGCTACACCTTC,CASSLTAVYGYTF
TRBV7-8,15,many,TRBD2,TRBJ2-1,TGTGCCAGCAGCTTCCGCGGGAGTGTCGACAATGAGCAGTTCTTC,CASSFRGSVDNEQFF
TRBV19,15,-,-,TRBJ1-5,TGTGCCAGTAGGGGTAGAGGGCAACTGAATCAGCCCCAGCATTTT,CASRGRGQLNQPQHF
TRBV29-1,12,-,-,TRBJ2-5,TGCAGCGTTTTCGAGGGGACGGAGACCCAGTACTTC,CSVFEGTETQYF
TRBV12-3/TRBV12-4,15,many,TRBD1,TRBJ2-7,TGTGCCAGCAGTTTCCCCGGGACAGGGTTAGACGAGCAGTACTTC,CASSFPGTGLDEQYF
TRBV20-1,15,-,TRBD2,TRBJ2-3,TGCAGTGCGCCCGGGACGGGATCGGGGGGGGATACGCAGTATTTT,CSAPGTGSGGDTQYF
TRBV9,16,many,TRBD2,TRBJ2-5,TGTGCCAGCAATTCCGGGACTAGCGGCAAACAAGAGACCCAGTACTTC,CASNSGTSGKQETQYF
TRBV7-9,10,few,-,TRBJ1-1,TGTGCCAGCAGCTTATCGAAAGCTTTCTTT,CASSLSKAFF
TRBV20-1,12,many,-,TRBJ2-7,TGCAGTGCTACAGGGGAAACCTACGAGCAGTACTTC,CSATGETYEQYF
TRBV11-2,15,many,TRBD1,TRBJ2-7,TGTGCCAGCAGCTTACGGTCAGGGGGTGGTTACGAGCAGTACTTC,CASSLRSGGGYEQYF
TRBV2,12,few,TRBD1,TRBJ1-5,TGTGCCGTTCAGGGGGAGAATCAGCCCCAGCATTTT,CAVQGENQPQHF
TRBV5-1,15,-,TRBD1,TRBJ1-1,TGCGCCAGCAGCCCGTGGGACAGATCGAACACTGAAGCTTTCTTT,CASSPWDRSNTEAFF
TRBV9,15,many,-,TRBJ2-2,TGTGCCAGCAGCGCTGGACTGATGAACACCGGGGAGCTGTTTTTT,CASSAGLMNTGELFF
TRBV29-1,12,many,-,TRBJ1-2,TGCAGCGTTGTATACGACAGCTATGGCTACACCTTC,CSVVYDSYGYTF
TRBV6-1,14,many,-,TRBJ1-1,TGTGCCAGCAGTGGTAGGACGGCGAACACTGAAGCTTTCTTT,CASSGRTANTEAFF
TRBV28,16,many,TRBD1,TRBJ2-5,TGTGCCAGCAGTTCTGGCGGGACAGGGGATCAAGAGACCCAGTACTTC,CASSSGGTGDQETQYF
TRBV12-3/TRBV12-4,15,many,TRBD1,TRBJ1-1,TGTGCCAGCAGCAAAACACAGGGGGCGGACACTGAAGCTTTCTTT,CASSKTQGADTEAFF
TRBV7-9,13,-,-,TRBJ2-1,TGTGCCAGCAGCCCTGGCGGGACAAATGAGCAGTTCTTC,CASSPGGTNEQFF
TRBV7-6,15,once,TRBD1,TRBJ2-1,TGTGCCAGCGGGGACAGGTTGAGCTCCTACAATGAGCAGTTCTTC,CASGDRLSSYNEQFF
TRBV29-1,12,-,-,TRBJ1-5,TGCAGCGTTGTGGTTCCAAATCAGCCCCAGCATTTT,CSVVVPNQPQHF
TRBV7-9,16,few,TRBD2,TRBJ2-3,TGTGCCAGCAGCTTACGACTAGCGGGAGTTCTGGATACGCAGTATTTT,CASSLRLAGVLDTQYF
TRBV19,14,-,-,TRBJ2-3,TGTGCCAGTAGTATGTGGGGGGGCACAGATACGCAGTATTTT,CASSMWGGTDTQYF
TRBV3-1,15,few,-,TRBJ2-6,TGTGCCAGCAGCCCGGACAGCTCCACGGTTAACGTCCTGACTTTC,CASSPDSSTVNVLTF